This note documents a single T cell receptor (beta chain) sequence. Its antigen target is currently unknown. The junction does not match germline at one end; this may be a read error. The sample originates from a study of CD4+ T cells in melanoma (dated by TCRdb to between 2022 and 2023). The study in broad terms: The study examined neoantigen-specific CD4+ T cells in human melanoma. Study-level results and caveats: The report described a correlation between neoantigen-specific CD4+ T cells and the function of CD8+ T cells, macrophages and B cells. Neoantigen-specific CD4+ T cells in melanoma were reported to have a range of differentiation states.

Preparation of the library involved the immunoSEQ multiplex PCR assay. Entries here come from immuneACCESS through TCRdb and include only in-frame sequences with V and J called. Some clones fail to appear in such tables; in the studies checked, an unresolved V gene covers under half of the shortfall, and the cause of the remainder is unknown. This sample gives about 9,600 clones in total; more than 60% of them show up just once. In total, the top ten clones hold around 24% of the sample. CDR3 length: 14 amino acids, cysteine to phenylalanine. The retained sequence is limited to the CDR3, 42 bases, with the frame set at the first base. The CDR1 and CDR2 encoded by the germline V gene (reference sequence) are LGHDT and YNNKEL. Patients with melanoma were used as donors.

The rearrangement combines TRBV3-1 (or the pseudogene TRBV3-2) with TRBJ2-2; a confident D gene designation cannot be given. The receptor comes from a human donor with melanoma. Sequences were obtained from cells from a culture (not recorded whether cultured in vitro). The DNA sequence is TGTGCCAGCGGCCACCGAAGCAGCACCGGGGAGCTGTTTTTT. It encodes CASGHRSSTGELFF.